This T cell receptor beta chain was retrieved from a study of blood T cell repertoires in COVID-19. Study-wide background: COVID-19 samples, acute and convalescent, were from the United States, Italy and Spain. The analysed material was cDNA or gDNA that came from T cells, B-cell-depleted T cells, or PBMCs.

Authors' analysis steps: Quantification of nucleated cells was approximated via reference gene primer amplification. The repertoire was sequenced with immunoSEQ multiplex PCR; TCRdb's copy has only in-frame clones and lacks some. V, J and clone size are taken as reported in that table, and D and trimming were inferred from the DNA itself. The sample has 65,000 to 95,000 clones, roughly 77% seen once; the top ten hold approximately 5.4%. Germline-derived CDR1 and CDR2 are SGHDT and YYEEEE. There are 15 residues in the CDR3. The V end lost 6 bases, the J end lost 8 bases, and 20 bases lay between the germline ends.

The V call is TRBV5-6, the J call TRBJ1-4; tentative D call: TRBD1 (5 bases). The sequence was obtained from a man aged 50-60 years with active or convalescent COVID-19. The material sequenced was peripheral blood. CDR3 amino acids: CASTRWGTGAEKLFF. The CDR3 DNA is TGTGCCAGCACGCGGTGGGGGACTGGGGCCGAAAAACTGTTTTTT.